Below are 22 T cell receptor beta chains sequenced from a single sample in a study of blood T cells in healthy people across ages. Sample-barcoded 5' priming and a J-beta primer mix drove a second PCR of about 6 to 11 cycles. One entry per CDR3 protein, called by TCRdb with MiXCR from the 5' RACE reads. Here the sample spans approximately 1,000,000 distinct CDR3 sequences, roughly two fifths being singletons. Sequenced: blood. The receptors were gathered from a man in his late teens or twenties in good health.

This sequence joins TRBV6-1 and TRBJ2-2; 11 nucleotides match TRBD2. The CDR3 runs to 15 residues. The V segment lost 2 bases and the J segment 6 bases; nucleotides outside the gene matches: 2. Germline V CDR1 and CDR2: MNHNS, SASEGT. In nucleotides, the CDR3 is TGTGCCAGCAGTGAAACTAGCGGGGGCTCCGGGGAGCTGTTTTTT. This codes for CASSETSGGSGELFF.

This chain connects TRBV7-9 to TRBJ2-2; 8 nucleotides match TRBD1. CDR3 length: 15 residues. V lost 6 bases and J lost 2; bases outside the gene matches: 5. Looked up from germline, CDR1 is SEHNR and CDR2 is FQNEAQ (reference sequence). The CDR3 nucleotides are TGTGCCAGCAGGACCGGGACAGGAAACACCGGGGAGCTGTTTTTT. This codes for CASRTGTGNTGELFF.

The chain uses TRBV6-4 and TRBJ2-7; no definite D call. Trimming removed 4 bases from V and 5 bases from J, with 15 bases in between. The CDR3 runs 14 residues. Germline V CDR1 and CDR2: MRHNA, SNTAGT. The CDR3 nucleotides are TGTGCCAGCAGTGGTCACACCGGCACCGACGAGCAGTACTTC. Translating it yields CASSGHTGTDEQYF.

V and J are TRBV15 and TRBJ2-3; D is uncertain. The CDR3 covers 13 residues. Germline V gene lookup returns CDR1 LNHNV and CDR2 YYDKDF (reference sequence). With 8 bases removed from V and 2 bases from J, the gap between germline ends came to 11 bases. CDR3 region: CATSGRYTDTQYF. The CDR3 coding sequence is TGTGCCACCTCCGGCCGATACACAGATACGCAGTATTTT. Full variable domain (remainder filled in from reference TRBV15 and TRBJ2-3): DAMVIQNPRYQVTQFGKPVTLSCSQTLNHNVMYWYQQKSSQAPKLLFHYYDKDFNNEADTPDNFQSRRPNTSFCFLDIRSPGLGDTAMYLCATSGRYTDTQYFGPGTRLTVL.

A few counts support this clonotype. The J gene is TRBJ2-7, the V gene TRBV20-1; D is ambiguous. The CDR3 is 11 residues long. The V gene lost 6 bases and the J gene lost 6 bases, with 12 bases spanning the gap. Per germline, CDR1 DFQATT and CDR2 SNEGSKA (reference sequence). As DNA, the CDR3 is TGCAGTGCCTCATCTGCCGGCGAGCAGTACTTC. Translating gives CSASSAGEQYF.

The J gene is TRBJ1-2, the V gene TRBV7-9; maybe TRBD1 (6 bases). Germline V CDR1 and CDR2: SEHNR, FQNEAQ (reference sequence). V lost 2 bases and J 5 bases, leaving 12 bases between the germline ends. The length of the CDR3 is 14 residues. The CDR3 region has the DNA TGTGCCAGCAGCTTATCCAGGGGACCATATGGCTACACCTTC. Encoded protein: CASSLSRGPYGYTF.

The chain uses TRBV7-9 and TRBJ1-2; D perhaps matches TRBD1 (5 bases). Trimming stripped 5 bases from V and 2 bases from J, with 15 bases between. Germline CDR1 SEHNR, CDR2 FQNEAQ (reference sequence). This CDR3 has 15 residues. The CDR3 bases are TGTGCCAGCAGCGAAGAGGGTAGGGACAACTATGGCTACACCTTC. Translated, it gives CASSEEGRDNYGYTF.

This clonotype was picked up a small number of times. CDR3 loop: CSARGGRDTQYF. As DNA, the CDR3 is TGCAGTGCACGGGGGGGGAGGGATACGCAGTATTTT. The V gene is TRBV20-1, the J gene TRBJ2-3; 8 bases match TRBD2. The germline gives CDR1 DFQATT, CDR2 SNEGSKA (reference sequence). V shed 6 bases, J shed 6 bases, and the junction held 5 bases outside the gene matches. The CDR3 runs 12 residues.

This clonotype occurred a few times. The chain carries TRBV4-1 and TRBJ1-2; D unresolved. Germline V lookup: CDR1 MGHRA, CDR2 YSYEKL. V was cut by 4 bases and J by 6 bases, with 18 bases left in between. The CDR3 has 15 amino acids. The CDR3 is CASSRAGPALNGYTF. CDR3 in DNA: TGCGCCAGCAGCCGGGCCGGTCCAGCACTTAATGGCTACACCTTC.

This clonotype came up many times. The genes are TRBV10-3 and TRBJ1-1; TRBD1 matches 7 bases. Germline trimming cut 0 bases from V and 2 bases from J; bases unmatched to any gene: 3. Germline CDR1 reads ENHRY; CDR2 reads SYGVKD. The CDR3 runs to 15 residues. CDR3 region: CAISESGTENTEAFF. The CDR3 nucleotides are TGTGCCATCAGTGAGTCGGGGACAGAAAACACTGAAGCTTTCTTT.

There are a few counts of this clonotype. CDR3 sequence (DNA): TGTGCCAGCAGTCCGGACGACCGTGTGGCAGATACGCAGTATTTT. Amino acid sequence: CASSPDDRVADTQYF. The rearrangement uses TRBV2 and TRBJ2-3; no reliable D call. Trimming removed 5 bases at V and 4 bases at J, with 16 bases between. The CDR3 consists of 15 residues. Germline V gives CDR1 SNHLY, CDR2 FYNNEI. The full variable domain, its missing parts supplied by reference TRBV2 and TRBJ2-3, is EPEVTQTPSHQVTQMGQEVILRCVPISNHLYFYWYRQILGQKVEFLVSFYNNEISEKSEIFDDQFSVERPDGSNFTLKIRSTKLEDSAMYFCASSPDDRVADTQYFGPGTRLTVL.

This clonotype was recorded a few times. The chain couples TRBV2 to TRBJ2-4; D remains ambiguous. The germline V gene has CDR1 SNHLY and CDR2 FYNNEI. Deletions cut 6 bases from V and 6 bases from J, with 9 bases between. The CDR3 sequence is 12 residues long. The CDR3 is CASSDHRNIQYF. In nucleotides, the CDR3 is TGTGCCAGCAGCGATCACAGAAACATTCAGTACTTC.

As concerns this clonotype: At one boundary the junction diverges from the germline segment, which might be a read error. This rearrangement joins TRBV7-6 to TRBJ1-4; a weak D match, TRBD1 (6 bases). Germline CDR1 and CDR2: SGHVS and FNYEAQ. The CDR3 loop spans 19 amino acids. The CDR3: CASSLAPGRGVATNEKLFF. CDR3 coding DNA: TGTGCCAGCAGTTTAGCGCCAGGCAGGGGAGTTGCAACTAATGAAAAACTGTTTTTT.

This clonotype has ten or more counts. The chain has TRBV12-3 or TRBV12-4 and TRBJ1-1, with D possibly being TRBD1 (5 bases). Trimming pared 5 bases from V and 0 bases from J, leaving 13 bases between. The CDR3 totals 15 residues. The CDR3 DNA follows: TGTGCCAGCAGTGGGACGGGAGCTCTGAACACTGAAGCTTTCTTT. It translates to CASSGTGALNTEAFF.

This chain links TRBV12-3 or TRBV12-4 with TRBJ2-2, with TRBD1 matching 11 bases. This CDR3 is 15 amino acids long. V gave up 3 bases and J gave up 5 bases; unmatched junction bases: 2. CDR3 sequence: CASSLGTGGTGELFF. The CDR3 coding sequence is TGTGCCAGCAGTTTGGGGACAGGGGGTACCGGGGAGCTGTTTTTT.

This clonotype was counted a few times. The chain employs TRBV20-1 and TRBJ2-3, with 8 bases matching TRBD2. The length of the CDR3 is 15 residues. V was clipped by 3 bases and J by 1 base; unmatched bases: 6. Germline V gene lookup returns CDR1 DFQATT and CDR2 SNEGSKA (reference sequence). This chain's CDR3 is CSASNRRGGTDTQYF. CDR3 sequence (DNA): TGCAGTGCTAGTAATAGGCGGGGGGGCACAGATACGCAGTATTTT.

The genes are TRBV27 and TRBJ2-4; 7 bases align to TRBD1. The CDR3 consists of 16 residues. J lost 1 base, V lost 5 bases, and 8 bases had no gene match. Looked up from germline, CDR1 is MNHEY and CDR2 is SMNVEV (reference sequence). The CDR3 protein is CASSPGQTMAKNIQYF. CDR3 bases: TGTGCCAGCAGTCCGGGACAGACGATGGCCAAAAACATTCAGTACTTC.

The chain uses TRBV29-1 and TRBJ1-3, with D maybe TRBD1 (6 bases). V shed 1 base and J shed 0 bases, with 13 bases lying between them. Germline CDR1 is SQVTM and CDR2 is ANQGSEA. CDR3 length: 16 amino acids. CDR3 sequence: CSVEGHYRDSGNTIYF. Written as DNA, the CDR3 is TGCAGCGTTGAAGGGCATTACAGGGACTCTGGAAACACCATATATTTT.

The chain combines TRBV24-1 with TRBJ2-1; D is undetermined. The J call is doubtful: the DNA matches TRBJ2-7 better. The CDR3 is 15 amino acids. CDR1 and CDR2 (germline): KGHDR, SFDVKD. The CDR3 region has the DNA TGTGCCACCAGTGATTTGCCAGGTTCCTACAATGAGCAGTACTTC. Protein product: CATSDLPGSYNEQYF.

Only a few counts were recorded for this clonotype. V is TRBV9 and J is TRBJ2-3; TRBD2 might be the D (5 bases). The CDR3 contains 18 residues. V lost 1 base to trimming and J lost 0 bases, with 18 bases between them. The germline CDR1 and CDR2 sequences are SGDLS and YYNGEE. The CDR3 here is CASSVTERTGTSTDTQYF. CDR3 coding DNA: TGTGCCAGCAGCGTAACCGAACGGACTGGAACTAGCACAGATACGCAGTATTTT.

The chain uses TRBV7-2 and TRBJ2-1; tentative D call: TRBD1 (6 bases). The end of the DNA is better explained by TRBJ2-7, so the J call may be wrong. The CDR3 has 15 residues. Germline values: CDR1 SGHTA, CDR2 FQGNSA. CDR3 in amino acids: CALGDIRPTYNEQYF. DNA of the CDR3: TGTGCCCTGGGGGACATTCGCCCAACCTACAATGAGCAGTACTTC.

This clonotype was observed a few times. The chain couples TRBV4-1 to TRBJ2-3, with D uncertain. V was clipped by 1 base and J by 0 bases, with 11 bases between them. The germline V gene has CDR1 MGHRA and CDR2 YSYEKL. This CDR3 contains 16 residues. The CDR3 loop is CASSQAGVDSTDTQYF. In DNA, the CDR3 is TGCGCCAGCAGCCAAGCCGGAGTAGACAGCACAGATACGCAGTATTTT.